This is a list of T cell receptor beta chains from one sample in a study of CD8 T cells in ankylosing spondylitis. TCRdb itself ran the 5' RACE reads through MiXCR, one entry per CDR3 protein. Among about 240,000 distinct CDR3 sequences listed, 9.5% to 12% were seen once. The sequenced sample was blood, either unsorted or a sorted T cell fraction (not recorded which). All receptors come from a male donor with ankylosing spondylitis or in good health (not recorded which). CDR3s include the opening cysteine and the closing phenylalanine or tryptophan. A D gene is named only where the DNA matches it firmly. Not all rows give a size; the values are once, few, many and, for expanded clones, a class.

d_gene: -; abundance: -; v_gene: TRBV5-1; j_gene: TRBJ2-3; CDR3nt: TGCGCCAGCAGCTTGGGAGTACAGGCCACAGATACGCAGTATTTT; CDR3aa: CASSLGVQATDTQYF
d_gene: -; abundance: many; v_gene: TRBV5-1; j_gene: TRBJ2-2; CDR3nt: TGCGCCAGCAGCAACCACCCTGACGGGGAGCTGTTTTTT; CDR3aa: CASSNHPDGELFF
d_gene: TRBD2; abundance: -; v_gene: TRBV20-1; j_gene: TRBJ2-1; CDR3nt: TGCAGTGCTAGAGATAAACGGGGGGGATACAATGAGCAGTTCTTC; CDR3aa: CSARDKRGGYNEQFF
d_gene: -; abundance: many; v_gene: TRBV6-2/TRBV6-3; j_gene: TRBJ2-4; CDR3nt: TGTGCCAGCCAGACACCTTTCGGAAACATTCAGTACTTC; CDR3aa: CASQTPFGNIQYF
d_gene: -; abundance: many; v_gene: TRBV5-1; j_gene: TRBJ2-5; CDR3nt: TGCGCCAGCAGCTTTGAGGACGTGGAGGGAACCCAGTACTTC; CDR3aa: CASSFEDVEGTQYF
d_gene: -; abundance: many; v_gene: TRBV12-3/TRBV12-4; j_gene: TRBJ1-2; CDR3nt: TGTGCCAGCAGACCCACGGACGGGGGGACCTTTGGCTACACCTTC; CDR3aa: CASRPTDGGTFGYTF
d_gene: -; abundance: many; v_gene: TRBV10-3; j_gene: TRBJ1-3; CDR3nt: TGTGCCATCAGTGAAGCAGGGAGTGGAAACACCATATATTTT; CDR3aa: CAISEAGSGNTIYF
d_gene: TRBD2; abundance: many; v_gene: TRBV20-1; j_gene: TRBJ2-7; CDR3nt: TGCAGTGCCTCGCGTCTAGCGGAGGATTTATACGAGCAGTACTTC; CDR3aa: CSASRLAEDLYEQYF
d_gene: -; abundance: many; v_gene: TRBV5-1; j_gene: TRBJ2-2; CDR3nt: TGCGCCAGCAGTTTATGGATCGGGGAGCTGTTTTTT; CDR3aa: CASSLWIGELFF
d_gene: -; abundance: many; v_gene: TRBV5-1; j_gene: TRBJ2-1; CDR3nt: TGCGCCAGCAGCTTGGGGGCAGAGCAGTTCTTC; CDR3aa: CASSLGAEQFF
d_gene: -; abundance: many; v_gene: TRBV24-1; j_gene: TRBJ1-1; CDR3nt: TGTGCCACCAGTGATCCAGCGAACACTGAAGCTTTCTTT; CDR3aa: CATSDPANTEAFF
d_gene: -; abundance: many; v_gene: TRBV7-9; j_gene: TRBJ1-3; CDR3nt: TGTGCCAGCTTCCCTACATCTGGAAACACCATATATTTT; CDR3aa: CASFPTSGNTIYF
d_gene: -; abundance: many; v_gene: TRBV29-1; j_gene: TRBJ2-4; CDR3nt: TGCAGCGTGATGCTTTTAGCCAAAAACATTCAGTACTTC; CDR3aa: CSVMLLAKNIQYF
d_gene: -; abundance: many; v_gene: TRBV5-1; j_gene: TRBJ2-1; CDR3nt: TGCGCCAGCAGCTTGTTACCAGCCTCCTACAATGAGCAGTTCTTC; CDR3aa: CASSLLPASYNEQFF
d_gene: -; abundance: few; v_gene: TRBV20-1; j_gene: TRBJ2-7; CDR3nt: TGCAGTGCTAGACTGAGAGGACTCTACGAGCAGTACTTC; CDR3aa: CSARLRGLYEQYF
d_gene: -; abundance: -; v_gene: TRBV12-3/TRBV12-4; j_gene: TRBJ2-5; CDR3nt: TGTGCCAGCAGTTTAGCGGTAGGCCAAGAGACCCAGTACTTC; CDR3aa: CASSLAVGQETQYF
d_gene: -; abundance: -; v_gene: TRBV3-1; j_gene: TRBJ2-5; CDR3nt: TGTGCCAGCAGCCCATGGGGCGCCTACCAAGAGACCCAGTACTTC; CDR3aa: CASSPWGAYQETQYF
d_gene: TRBD1; abundance: many; v_gene: TRBV28; j_gene: TRBJ2-7; CDR3nt: TGTGCCAGCAGTTTCCCCCGACAGGGGGGTGTCGCCTACGAGCAGTACTTC; CDR3aa: CASSFPRQGGVAYEQYF
d_gene: -; abundance: few; v_gene: TRBV29-1; j_gene: TRBJ2-1; CDR3nt: TGCAGCGTTGGGACGACGGGTCGATTCTCCTACAATGAGCAGTTCTTC; CDR3aa: CSVGTTGRFSYNEQFF
d_gene: TRBD2; abundance: few; v_gene: TRBV9; j_gene: TRBJ2-2; CDR3nt: TGTGCCAGCAGCGCACGACTAGCGAGCGGGGAGCTGTTTTTT; CDR3aa: CASSARLASGELFF
d_gene: TRBD1; abundance: many; v_gene: TRBV20-1; j_gene: TRBJ1-1; CDR3nt: TGCAGTGCTAGGGACAGGGGGCTTTGGGCTGAAGCTTTCTTT; CDR3aa: CSARDRGLWAEAFF
d_gene: -; abundance: few; v_gene: TRBV7-6; j_gene: TRBJ2-1; CDR3nt: TGTGCCAGCAGCCGGAGAAGTACATCCTACAATGAGCAGTTCTTC; CDR3aa: CASSRRSTSYNEQFF
d_gene: -; abundance: many; v_gene: TRBV12-3/TRBV12-4; j_gene: TRBJ2-1; CDR3nt: TGTGCCAGCACCCGGGTGTTAGGGGGCTACAATGAGCAGTTCTTC; CDR3aa: CASTRVLGGYNEQFF
d_gene: TRBD1; abundance: few; v_gene: TRBV6-5; j_gene: TRBJ2-1; CDR3nt: TGTGCCAGCAGGGGACAGAGCTCCTACAATGAGCAGTTCTTC; CDR3aa: CASRGQSSYNEQFF
d_gene: TRBD2; abundance: -; v_gene: TRBV28; j_gene: TRBJ2-7; CDR3nt: TGTGCCAGCGAGGGACTAGCGGGAGGTGAGCAGTACTTC; CDR3aa: CASEGLAGGEQYF
d_gene: -; abundance: once; v_gene: TRBV10-3; j_gene: TRBJ2-2; CDR3nt: TGTGCCATGAGCCCCGGACTCAACTGCGGGGAGCTGTTTTTT; CDR3aa: CAMSPGLNCGELFF
d_gene: TRBD2; abundance: many; v_gene: TRBV20-1; j_gene: TRBJ2-7; CDR3nt: TGCAGTGCGCCACGACTAGCGGGTACCTACGAGCAGTACTTC; CDR3aa: CSAPRLAGTYEQYF
d_gene: TRBD2; abundance: many; v_gene: TRBV29-1; j_gene: TRBJ2-1; CDR3nt: TGCAGCGTGCAGACTAGCGGGGTTTACAATGAGCAGTTCTTC; CDR3aa: CSVQTSGVYNEQFF
d_gene: -; abundance: few; v_gene: TRBV18; j_gene: TRBJ2-2; CDR3nt: TGTGCCAGCTCACCGGGACCCCAGAACACCGGGGAGCTGTTTTTT; CDR3aa: CASSPGPQNTGELFF
d_gene: -; abundance: -; v_gene: TRBV7-6; j_gene: TRBJ2-7; CDR3nt: TGTGCCAGCAGCTTAATTCAGGGGACCTACGAGCAGTACTTC; CDR3aa: CASSLIQGTYEQYF
d_gene: -; abundance: few; v_gene: TRBV7-2; j_gene: TRBJ2-1; CDR3nt: TGTGCCAGCACCCGCCTAGCACTAGCCTACAATGAGCAGTTCTTC; CDR3aa: CASTRLALAYNEQFF
d_gene: -; abundance: many; v_gene: TRBV4-2; j_gene: TRBJ2-3; CDR3nt: TGTGCCAGCAGCCAAGAAAGGGTGGCCAGCACAGATACGCAGTATTTT; CDR3aa: CASSQERVASTDTQYF
d_gene: TRBD1; abundance: -; v_gene: TRBV7-2; j_gene: TRBJ2-3; CDR3nt: TGTGCCAGCAGTCGACAGGGCCGAGATGCGCAGTATTTT; CDR3aa: CASSRQGRDAQYF
d_gene: TRBD1; abundance: many; v_gene: TRBV5-1; j_gene: TRBJ2-7; CDR3nt: TGCGCCAGCAGCTTGGGACAGGGTGGTGAGCAGTACTTC; CDR3aa: CASSLGQGGEQYF
d_gene: -; abundance: many; v_gene: TRBV5-1; j_gene: TRBJ2-7; CDR3nt: TGCGCCAGCAGCAAGGGACTTCTTACCTACGAGCAGTACTTC; CDR3aa: CASSKGLLTYEQYF
d_gene: -; abundance: -; v_gene: TRBV3-1; j_gene: TRBJ2-5; CDR3nt: TGTGCCAGCAGCAAAGATGTCCCAGGGTCAGAGACCCAGTACTTC; CDR3aa: CASSKDVPGSETQYF
d_gene: TRBD2; abundance: many; v_gene: TRBV5-1; j_gene: TRBJ2-1; CDR3nt: TGCGCCAGCAGCTTGGACCTAGCGGGGGTGACGGAGCAGTTCTTC; CDR3aa: CASSLDLAGVTEQFF
d_gene: TRBD1; abundance: -; v_gene: TRBV5-1; j_gene: TRBJ2-7; CDR3nt: TGCGCCAGCAGCGTGTCCGGGACAGAGTCTCCCCAGTACTTC; CDR3aa: CASSVSGTESPQYF
d_gene: -; abundance: -; v_gene: TRBV19; j_gene: TRBJ2-1; CDR3nt: TGTGCCAGTAGAACCGGGGACCACAATGAGCAGTTCTTC; CDR3aa: CASRTGDHNEQFF
d_gene: -; abundance: -; v_gene: TRBV2; j_gene: TRBJ1-1; CDR3nt: TGTGCCATAGTACTCAGGGGGAACACTGAAGCTTTCTTT; CDR3aa: CAIVLRGNTEAFF
d_gene: TRBD1; abundance: many; v_gene: TRBV12-3/TRBV12-4; j_gene: TRBJ1-2; CDR3nt: TGTGCCAGCAGCCCAGGCGCGGTGGGGACAGGGACGTATGGCTACACCTTC; CDR3aa: CASSPGAVGTGTYGYTF
d_gene: -; abundance: many; v_gene: TRBV12-3/TRBV12-4; j_gene: TRBJ1-2; CDR3nt: TGTGCCACCCAACACCCCGGGGGTGGCTACACCTTC; CDR3aa: CATQHPGGGYTF
d_gene: -; abundance: many; v_gene: TRBV9; j_gene: TRBJ2-5; CDR3nt: TGTGCCAGCAGCGTAGTCGGGGAACCACAAGAGACCCAGTACTTC; CDR3aa: CASSVVGEPQETQYF
d_gene: -; abundance: -; v_gene: TRBV28; j_gene: TRBJ2-7; CDR3nt: TGTGCCAGCAGTGGACTTGACTACGAGCAGTACTTC; CDR3aa: CASSGLDYEQYF
d_gene: -; abundance: -; v_gene: TRBV5-1; j_gene: TRBJ1-1; CDR3nt: TGCGCCAGCAGCTTGTCAGGGGTCGGGAGTGAAGCTTTCTTT; CDR3aa: CASSLSGVGSEAFF
d_gene: TRBD1; abundance: -; v_gene: TRBV29-1; j_gene: TRBJ2-1; CDR3nt: TGCAGCGTTGAAAGGACAGGATACAATGAGCAGTTCTTC; CDR3aa: CSVERTGYNEQFF
d_gene: -; abundance: many; v_gene: TRBV12-3/TRBV12-4; j_gene: TRBJ2-3; CDR3nt: TGTGCCAGCAGTTTAAGCGGGACAGTTGTGTATTTT; CDR3aa: CASSLSGTVVYF
d_gene: -; abundance: many; v_gene: TRBV6-1; j_gene: TRBJ1-4; CDR3nt: TGTGCCAGCAGTCCAACAGGGTATGGAGAAAAACTGTTTTTT; CDR3aa: CASSPTGYGEKLFF
d_gene: TRBD2; abundance: many; v_gene: TRBV29-1; j_gene: TRBJ2-1; CDR3nt: TGCAGCGCCTTGACTAGCGGGACTGGAAATGAGCAGTTCTTC; CDR3aa: CSALTSGTGNEQFF
d_gene: -; abundance: few; v_gene: TRBV5-1; j_gene: TRBJ1-1; CDR3nt: TGCGCCAGCAGCTTGACTTCGGGGGTCGGGACTGAAGCTTTCTTT; CDR3aa: CASSLTSGVGTEAFF
d_gene: -; abundance: -; v_gene: TRBV18; j_gene: TRBJ1-1; CDR3nt: TGTGCCAGCTCACCGTCGTCGGGGCAAAACACTGAAGCTTTCTTT; CDR3aa: CASSPSSGQNTEAFF
d_gene: -; abundance: many; v_gene: TRBV20-1; j_gene: TRBJ2-7; CDR3nt: TGCAGTGCTGGCCGGGGGAAACCGGGGTACGAGCAGTACTTC; CDR3aa: CSAGRGKPGYEQYF
d_gene: -; abundance: many; v_gene: TRBV9; j_gene: TRBJ1-2; CDR3nt: TGTGCCAGCAATACAGGGTCCCTCGACTATGGCTACACCTTC; CDR3aa: CASNTGSLDYGYTF
d_gene: TRBD2; abundance: -; v_gene: TRBV5-5; j_gene: TRBJ2-4; CDR3nt: TGTGCCAGCAGCTTGTCGGCTAGCGGGGGGGCCAGAAACATTCAGTACTTC; CDR3aa: CASSLSASGGARNIQYF
d_gene: -; abundance: many; v_gene: TRBV6-1; j_gene: TRBJ2-1; CDR3nt: TGTGCCAGCAGTCTCGGGGCCTCTAGGGGGGTGTACAATGAGCAGTTCTTC; CDR3aa: CASSLGASRGVYNEQFF
d_gene: -; abundance: many; v_gene: TRBV29-1; j_gene: TRBJ2-5; CDR3nt: TGCAGCGTTGAAGTTTCCGGCAACAAGGCGACCCAGTACTTC; CDR3aa: CSVEVSGNKATQYF
d_gene: -; abundance: -; v_gene: TRBV4-1; j_gene: TRBJ2-1; CDR3nt: TGCGCCAGCAGCCAAGGCAGCGCGCGCTCCTACAATGAGCAGTTCTTC; CDR3aa: CASSQGSARSYNEQFF